The sample holds a few counts of the clone carrying this T cell receptor (beta chain). The antigen is not known. Every molecule of TCR cDNA had its own unique molecular identifier. In TCRdb, the 5' RACE reads were re-called with MiXCR into one record per CDR3 protein. The sample holds roughly 79,000 distinct CDR3 sequences, roughly 13% seen once. Germline lookup yields CDR1 SGHRS and CDR2 YFSETQ. The CDR3 has 14 amino acids. Between the trimmed V and J ends, which lost 1 base and 2 bases, there was a span of 10 bases. These data are taken from a study of spatial heterogeneity in lung cancer. Study summary: Detection of beta-chain sequences consistently exceeded that of alpha-chain sequences. Whole-study findings and limits: Relative to follow-up, resection was when ubiquitous expanded tumor TCRs appeared more in blood.

Noted time point: sample taken at primary tumor resection. From tumor, nontumor lung or frozen PBMC, whole RNA was taken unsorted for sequencing. Donation came from over 60 patients with untreated early-stage non-small cell lung cancer. This receptor was obtained from a male donor with early-stage non-small cell lung cancer. Source: PBMCs, taken at surgery. This chain links TRBV5-1 with TRBJ2-7, with a possible D match to TRBD1 (5 bases). CDR3 nucleotides: TGCGCCAGCAGCTTGCAGGGTGCGACCTACGAGCAGTACTTC. Translating it yields CASSLQGATYEQYF.